This TCR beta chain derives from a study of blood T cell repertoires in COVID-19. TCRdb's copy holds only in-frame clones and misses some; the assay was immunoSEQ multiplex PCR. Of about 140,000 clones listed, around 82% are singletons. J lost 1 base, V lost 6 bases, and 10 bases had no gene match. The CDR3 totals 18 residues. The germline V gene encodes CDR1 LNHDA and CDR2 SQIVND (reference sequence). The chain links TRBV19 to TRBJ2-2; 11 positions match TRBD2. Source material: peripheral blood. This receptor was taken from a human donor in a cohort sampled during active COVID-19. The CDR3 loop is CASRDHPGLAVNTGELFF. The CDR3 coding sequence is TGTGCCAGTAGGGACCACCCGGGACTAGCGGTGAACACCGGGGAGCTGTTTTTT. The whole variable domain, remainder taken from reference TRBV19 and TRBJ2-2, is DGGITQSPKYLFRKEGQNVTLSCEQNLNHDAMYWYRQDPGQGLRLIYYSQIVNDFQKGDIAEGYSVSREKKESFPLTVTSAQKNPTAFYLCASRDHPGLAVNTGELFFGEGSRLTVL.